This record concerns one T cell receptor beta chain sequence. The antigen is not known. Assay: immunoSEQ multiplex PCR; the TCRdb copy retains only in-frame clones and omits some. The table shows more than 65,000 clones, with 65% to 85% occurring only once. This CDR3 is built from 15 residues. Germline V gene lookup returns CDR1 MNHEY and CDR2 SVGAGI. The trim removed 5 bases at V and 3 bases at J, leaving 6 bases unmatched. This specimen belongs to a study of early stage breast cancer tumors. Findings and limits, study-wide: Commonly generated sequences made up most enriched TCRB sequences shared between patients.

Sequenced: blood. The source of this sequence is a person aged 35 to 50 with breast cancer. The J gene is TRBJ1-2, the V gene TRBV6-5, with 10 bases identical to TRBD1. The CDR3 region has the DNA TGTGCCAGCAGTCATGGGGACAGGGGATACTATGGCTACACCTTC. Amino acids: CASSHGDRGYYGYTF.